This T cell receptor (beta chain) was identified in a study of T-cell reconstitution after alpha-beta-depleted transplantation in children. Unique molecular identifiers were used to barcode this TCRbeta library. TCRdb used MiXCR to reprocess the PCR reads, holding one entry per CDR3 protein. This sample has approximately 980,000 distinct CDR3 sequences, with about 30% found just once. This CDR3 region has 14 residues. Trimming stripped 4 bases from V and 8 bases from J, with 12 bases between. Germline V CDR1 and CDR2: MDHEN, SYDVKM. Comment on this clonotype: Its antigen is still unknown.

General observations from the study: By about two months after transplant, alpha-beta T cells reportedly arose from several hundred graft clones that had expanded. For some patients, TCRbeta diversity was high at day 60 because of recipient T cells and thymic progenitors that survived. When one year had passed after transplant, most T-cell counts and diversity came from newly produced T cells.

This TCR was sampled from a boy under two years old who had a stem cell transplant for SCID, so the T cells may come from the graft donor. The sample here was PBMCs, mostly from graft donor cells, taken 360 days after TCRalphabeta/CD19-depleted stem cell transplant. The rearrangement joins TRBV28 to TRBJ1-6; unclear D gene. For the CDR3, the DNA is TGTGCCAGCAGTTCTCCAATGCGGGATTCACCCCTCCACTTT. Translated, it gives CASSSPMRDSPLHF.